Given below is one TCR beta chain in context. This specimen comes from a study of blood T cell repertoires in COVID-19. This CDR3 is 13 amino acids long. Deletions cut 3 bases from V and 4 bases from J, with 9 bases between. The germline V gene has CDR1 MDHEN and CDR2 SYDVKM. Libraries were prepared by immunoSEQ multiplex PCR; TCRdb keeps only in-frame clonotypes and omits some of them. The data hold about 95,000 clones, with about 89% observed a single time. The sequenced sample was peripheral blood. The gene calls are TRBV28 and TRBJ1-2; tentative D call: TRBD1 (5 bases). This receptor was obtained from a woman aged 45 to 65 in a cohort sampled during active COVID-19. CDR3: CASSLKGSYGYTF. DNA of the CDR3: TGTGCCAGCAGTTTGAAGGGGTCCTATGGCTACACCTTC.